A single T cell receptor (beta chain) is shown here with its context. No antigen is known for it. The sample comes from a study of neoadjuvant nivolumab and ipilimumab in lung cancer. Study results and limitations: TCR richness and clonality were higher in tumors than adjacent uninvolved lung.

The repertoire was sequenced with immunoSEQ multiplex PCR; TCRdb's copy has only in-frame clones and lacks some. Counted here are several thousand clones, roughly 79% occurring once; the ten biggest clones make up 4% to 6%. Losses at the gene ends were 2 bases for V and 6 bases for J; bases not matched to a gene: 6. Germline assignment: CDR1 KGHSH and CDR2 LQKENI. CDR3 size: 14 residues. This sequence was found in an adult with non-small cell lung cancer. Some clones in this sample may be carry-over from other donors' samples. The sample here was normal lung tissue adjacent to the tumor, taken after neoadjuvant nivolumab, alone or with ipilimumab, at or shortly before surgery. The V gene is TRBV18, the J gene TRBJ1-1, with 7 bases lining up with TRBD1. The CDR3 region is CASSPSGGRAEAFF. In DNA, the CDR3 is TGTGCCAGCTCACCATCAGGGGGACGCGCTGAAGCTTTCTTT.